By share, the clone carrying this TCR beta chain ranks as medium-sized. Its antigen is not identified. Until they underwent thyroid surgery, no patient had received any treatment. These data belong to a study of metastatic and nonmetastatic thyroid tumors. Study-level points and caveats: When malignant thyroid tumors were compared with benign nodules, TCR beta diversity was reportedly significantly higher in the malignant tumors. This held in both blood and tumor samples.

TCRdb re-called the PCR reads with MiXCR. There are about 28,000 clones in the sample; around a fifth occur only once, and around two fifths lies in the top ten. The germline gives CDR1 SGHRS, CDR2 YFSETQ. V lost 0 bases and J lost 8; bases outside the gene matches: 5. CDR3 length: 15 amino acids. Source material: blood. This receptor was taken from a female donor with papillary thyroid cancer or a benign thyroid nodule (not recorded which). Some clones in this sample may be carry-over from other donors' samples. The gene calls are TRBV5-1 and TRBJ1-6; 7 nucleotides line up with TRBD1. The DNA for the CDR3 is TGCGCCAGCAGCTTGGCCGGACAGGAGTATTCACCCCTCCACTTT. Residues: CASSLAGQEYSPLHF.